The 6 T cell receptor beta chains presented below share a single source sample, sequenced in a study of blood T cells in healthy people across ages. Sample-barcoded 5' priming and a J-beta primer mix drove a second PCR of about 6 to 12 cycles. TCRdb redid the calling of the 5' RACE reads with MiXCR, one entry per CDR3 protein. The sample consists of about 770,000 distinct CDR3 sequences, around 45% of them appearing once. The specimen sequenced was blood. Receptors originate from a man aged 60-69 years in good health.

This clonotype was counted between two and nine times. The chain carries TRBV4-2 and TRBJ2-2; the D is unclear. The CDR3 extends over 15 amino acids. Germline values: CDR1 LGHNA, CDR2 YNFKEQ. Trimming took 2 bases from V and 0 from J, leaving 7 bases between them. The CDR3: CASSQKDANTGELFF. The DNA of the CDR3 is TGTGCCAGCAGCCAAAAGGACGCGAACACCGGGGAGCTGTTTTTT.

This sequence joins TRBV5-1 and TRBJ2-3; D not certain. Germline V CDR1 and CDR2: SGHRS, YFSETQ. V was trimmed by 2 bases and J by 0 bases, leaving 10 bases between them. The CDR3 runs to 15 residues. CDR3 residues: CASSFSTSSTDTQYF. As DNA, the CDR3 is TGCGCCAGCAGCTTTTCTACCTCTAGCACAGATACGCAGTATTTT.

This clonotype was seen only a few times. The chain links TRBV7-2 to TRBJ1-4, with D unclear. The germline gives CDR1 SGHTA, CDR2 FQGNSA. Deletions cut 4 bases from V and 5 bases from J, with 17 bases between. The CDR3 length is 16 residues. The CDR3 region has the DNA TGTGCCAGCAGCTCTACTCTTGGCACACTGAATGAAAAACTGTTTTTT. Residues: CASSSTLGTLNEKLFF.

The J gene is TRBJ1-2, the V gene TRBV20-1; 9 bases match TRBD1. In germline, CDR1 is DFQATT, CDR2 SNEGSKA (reference sequence). The CDR3 length is 13 residues. The trim removed 3 bases at V and 7 bases at J, leaving 6 bases unmatched. CDR3 residues: CSASQGQGTGYTF. The CDR3 DNA reads as TGCAGTGCTAGTCAGGGACAGGGTACTGGCTACACCTTC.

This clonotype was recorded a few times. J is TRBJ2-2 and V is TRBV5-1; D is possibly TRBD1 or TRBD2 (5 bases each). The CDR3 contains 15 residues. The V end lost 1 base, the J end lost 6 bases, and 13 bases lay between the germline ends. Germline CDR1 and CDR2: SGHRS and YFSETQ. The CDR3 region is CASSLLTGTPGELFF. CDR3 sequence (DNA): TGCGCCAGCAGCTTGTTGACCGGGACCCCCGGGGAGCTGTTTTTT.

The J gene is TRBJ1-5, the V gene TRBV20-1; the D gene is possibly TRBD1 (5 bases). The CDR3 extends over 18 amino acids. Between the trimmed V and J ends, which lost 1 base and 2 bases, there was a span of 21 bases. The germline gives CDR1 DFQATT, CDR2 SNEGSKA (reference sequence). CDR3 DNA: TGCAGTGCTAGAGGCCGGAGGAGCAGGGCGATTGGCAATCAGCCCCAGCATTTT. It codes for CSARGRRSRAIGNQPQHF.